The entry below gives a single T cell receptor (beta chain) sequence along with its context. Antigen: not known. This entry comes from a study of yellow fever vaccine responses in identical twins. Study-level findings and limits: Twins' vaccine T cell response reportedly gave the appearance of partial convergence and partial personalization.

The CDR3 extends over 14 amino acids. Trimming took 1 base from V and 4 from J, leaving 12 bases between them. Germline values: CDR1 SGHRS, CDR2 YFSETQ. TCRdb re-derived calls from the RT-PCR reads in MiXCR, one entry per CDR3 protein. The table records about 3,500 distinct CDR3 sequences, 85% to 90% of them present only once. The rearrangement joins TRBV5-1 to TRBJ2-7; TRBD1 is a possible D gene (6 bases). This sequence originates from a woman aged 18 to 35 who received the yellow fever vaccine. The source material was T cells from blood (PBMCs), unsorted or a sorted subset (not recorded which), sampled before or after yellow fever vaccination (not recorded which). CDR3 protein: CASSLSGARYEQYF. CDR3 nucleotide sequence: TGCGCCAGCAGCTTGTCAGGGGCACGGTACGAGCAGTACTTC. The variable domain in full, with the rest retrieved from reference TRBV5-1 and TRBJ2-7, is KAGVTQTPRYLIKTRGQQVTLSCSPISGHRSVSWYQQTPGQGLQFLFEYFSETQRNKGNFPGRFSGRQFSNSRSEMNVSTLELGDSALYLCASSLSGARYEQYFGPGTRLTVT.